These T cell receptor beta chains were read from a single sample in a study of molecular identifiers for immune sequencing clone quantification. MiXCR, run by TCRdb on the PCR reads, gives a single entry per CDR3 protein. The table shows about 500,000 distinct CDR3 sequences, with around 23% occurring only once. The sequenced sample was naive CD8+ T cells from blood, with Jurkat cell RNA spiked in. These receptors came from a human donor in good health. Some libraries in this study had Jurkat cell RNA spiked in. Both conserved end residues are part of each CDR3. D genes are given only for firm matches. Size is stated for part of the rows, as once, few or many counts, or as a class when the clone is expanded.

clone size	D gene	V gene	J gene	CDR3 protein	CDR3 DNA
many	.	TRBV5-4	TRBJ2-7	CASSLGRGDEQYF	TGTGCCAGCAGCTTGGGGAGGGGCGACGAGCAGTACTTC
.	TRBD2	TRBV7-6	TRBJ2-1	CASSLASGVAHEQFF	TGTGCCAGCAGCTTAGCTAGCGGGGTAGCCCATGAGCAGTTCTTC
.	.	TRBV9	TRBJ2-7	CASSPVEGNYEQYF	TGTGCCAGCAGCCCTGTGGAGGGGAACTACGAGCAGTACTTC
few	.	TRBV6-5	TRBJ1-4	CASTVFLGDEKLFF	TGTGCCAGCACGGTTTTTTTGGGGGATGAAAAACTGTTTTTT
.	TRBD2	TRBV5-6	TRBJ2-7	CASSLVGTGTLAGGLSTRYEQYF	TGTGCCAGCAGCTTGGTGGGGACAGGGACACTAGCGGGAGGCTTAAGTACCCGCTACGAGCAGTACTTC
.	TRBD1	TRBV19	TRBJ2-3	CASTPRQGSDTQYF	TGTGCCAGTACCCCGAGACAGGGGTCAGATACGCAGTATTTT
many	.	TRBV12-3/TRBV12-4	TRBJ1-1	CASSFSWGAITEAFF	TGTGCCAGCAGTTTCTCGTGGGGCGCGATTACTGAAGCTTTCTTT
many	.	TRBV29-1	TRBJ2-5	CSVDRTGPGAQYF	TGCAGCGTGGACCGTACAGGTCCAGGGGCCCAGTACTTC
.	.	TRBV11-2	TRBJ2-1	CASSHASSYNEQFF	TGTGCCAGCAGCCACGCTAGCTCCTACAATGAGCAGTTCTTC
few	TRBD1	TRBV2	TRBJ2-1	CASPAQGALEEQFF	TGTGCCAGCCCCGCCCAGGGGGCGTTGGAGGAGCAGTTCTTC
.	.	TRBV12-3/TRBV12-4	TRBJ1-5	CASSLGRYSNQPPHF	TGTGCCAGCAGTTTGGGCAGGTATAGCAATCAGCCCCCGCATTTT
.	.	TRBV29-1	TRBJ2-7	CSVGSDRRYEQYF	TGCAGCGTTGGTTCAGACAGGCGCTACGAGCAGTACTTC
many	.	TRBV5-4	TRBJ2-5	CASSPWQGQETQYF	TGTGCCAGCAGCCCATGGCAGGGCCAAGAGACCCAGTACTTC
many	TRBD1	TRBV13	TRBJ2-5	CASSTRQGQETQYF	TGTGCCAGCAGCACCCGACAGGGCCAAGAGACCCAGTACTTC
.	TRBD2	TRBV7-6	TRBJ2-3	CASSKTAGGPDTQYF	TGTGCCAGCAGCAAAACAGCGGGGGGGCCAGATACGCAGTATTTT
many	.	TRBV29-1	TRBJ2-3	CSVVGLPQNTQYF	TGCAGCGTGGTGGGCCTCCCGCAGAATACGCAGTATTTT
few	.	TRBV5-1	TRBJ2-1	CASSLADDSSTYNEQFF	TGCGCCAGCAGCTTGGCCGACGACTCGTCCACCTACAATGAGCAGTTCTTC
.	.	TRBV12-3/TRBV12-4	TRBJ1-1	CASTGRGHTEAFF	TGTGCCAGCACGGGACGGGGGCACACTGAAGCTTTCTTT
few	TRBD1	TRBV28	TRBJ1-2	CASSYRGPNYGYTF	TGTGCCAGCAGCTACAGGGGGCCCAATTATGGCTACACCTTC
many	TRBD1	TRBV7-9	TRBJ2-1	CAGGTGVYNEQFF	TGTGCCGGGGGGACAGGAGTTTACAATGAGCAGTTCTTC
few	.	TRBV13	TRBJ1-4	CASSLASGLQGAGEKLFF	TGTGCCAGCAGCTTAGCATCGGGGTTGCAGGGTGCTGGTGAAAAACTGTTTTTT
few	TRBD2	TRBV6-2/TRBV6-3	TRBJ2-3	CASRALAGDPTDTQYF	TGTGCCAGCAGGGCACTAGCGGGAGACCCCACAGATACGCAGTATTTT
.	.	TRBV27	TRBJ2-2	CASNFQEPGELFF	TGTGCCAGCAATTTTCAGGAACCCGGGGAGCTGTTTTTT
many	.	TRBV4-1	TRBJ2-5	CASSQEGEGGRETQYF	TGCGCCAGCAGCCAAGAAGGAGAGGGGGGCCGAGAGACCCAGTACTTC
few	TRBD2	TRBV9	TRBJ2-7	CASSVAGGTSYEQYF	TGTGCCAGCAGCGTAGCGGGGGGGACCTCCTACGAGCAGTACTTC
few	.	TRBV3-2	TRBJ2-7	CASKVARESPWEQYF	TGTGCCAGCAAGGTGGCCAGGGAGTCTCCGTGGGAGCAGTACTTC
.	.	TRBV5-3	TRBJ1-1	CARTPGHNTEAFF	TGTGCCAGAACCCCGGGACATAACACTGAAGCTTTCTTT
.	.	TRBV27	TRBJ2-7	CASSFGRSSYKQYF	TGTGCCAGCAGTTTCGGAAGAAGCTCCTACAAGCAGTACTTC
many	.	TRBV5-6	TRBJ2-3	CASSPTARGDTQYF	TGTGCCAGCAGCCCGACAGCGAGGGGAGATACGCAGTATTTT
.	.	TRBV14	TRBJ2-5	CASSQAFRGRETQYF	TGTGCCAGCAGCCAAGCGTTCAGGGGCAGGGAGACCCAGTACTTC
.	.	TRBV4-1	TRBJ1-6	CASSQREGNSPLHF	TGCGCCAGCAGCCAACGGGAGGGGAATTCACCCCTCCACTTT
many	.	TRBV6-5	TRBJ2-1	CASSYSAGSSYNEQFF	TGTGCCAGCAGTTACTCCGCAGGGAGCTCCTACAATGAGCAGTTCTTC
few	TRBD2	TRBV6-5	TRBJ2-2	CASSYVGRGGSGELFF	TGTGCCAGCAGTTACGTTGGACGGGGGGGATCCGGGGAGCTGTTTTTT
many	.	TRBV20-1	TRBJ2-3	CSAKYRDPSRSDTQYF	TGCAGTGCTAAATACCGGGACCCTAGTCGGTCAGATACGCAGTATTTT
.	.	TRBV20-1	TRBJ1-4	CSARDSGVGSSNEKLFF	TGCAGTGCTAGAGATTCAGGCGTAGGGTCGTCTAATGAAAAACTGTTTTTT
many	.	TRBV4-1	TRBJ2-7	CASSQETVSSYEQYF	TGCGCCAGCAGCCAAGAAACGGTGTCCTCCTACGAGCAGTACTTC
many	.	TRBV5-6	TRBJ2-7	CASSLVAGAREQYF	TGTGCCAGCAGCTTGGTGGCGGGGGCTCGCGAGCAGTACTTC
.	TRBD2	TRBV11-2	TRBJ2-3	CASNSLAGADTQYF	TGTGCCAGCAACAGTCTAGCGGGGGCAGATACGCAGTATTTT
.	TRBD2	TRBV20-1	TRBJ2-1	CSASATSGRYNEQFF	TGCAGTGCTAGCGCGACTAGCGGTCGCTACAATGAGCAGTTCTTC
many	.	TRBV7-2	TRBJ2-3	CASSQISGSTDTQYF	TGTGCCAGCAGCCAGATCAGCGGGAGCACAGATACGCAGTATTTT
.	TRBD2	TRBV4-3	TRBJ2-7	CASSQGRTSAHEQYF	TGCGCCAGCAGCCAAGGGAGGACTAGCGCCCACGAGCAGTACTTC
.	TRBD1	TRBV9	TRBJ2-1	CASQGQGSNNEQFF	TGTGCCAGCCAAGGACAGGGGTCCAACAATGAGCAGTTCTTC
once	.	TRBV27	TRBJ1-5	CASSTSGYSNQPQHF	TGTGCCAGCAGTACGTCCGGATATAGCAATCAGCCCCAGCATTTT
many	.	TRBV10-2	TRBJ2-5	CASSRDTQETQYF	TGCGCCAGCAGCCGGGACACCCAAGAGACCCAGTACTTC
few	TRBD2	TRBV6-2/TRBV6-3	TRBJ2-7	CASSKGLAGVSYEQYF	TGTGCCAGCAGTAAAGGACTAGCGGGGGTTTCCTACGAGCAGTACTTC
.	.	TRBV7-7	TRBJ2-5	CASGPRLGRETQYF	TGTGCCAGCGGCCCGAGGCTGGGGAGAGAGACCCAGTACTTC
.	TRBD1	TRBV27	TRBJ2-1	CASSSHHAGGLYDEQFF	TGTGCCAGCAGTTCACATCACGCAGGGGGCCTCTACGATGAGCAGTTCTTC
many	TRBD2	TRBV7-3	TRBJ2-1	CASGTSGPNEQFF	TGTGCCAGCGGGACTAGCGGGCCAAATGAGCAGTTCTTC
few	.	TRBV6-5	TRBJ2-6	CASRTAVSGANVLTF	TGTGCCAGCCGGACAGCTGTCTCTGGGGCCAACGTCCTGACTTTC
.	TRBD1	TRBV6-2/TRBV6-3	TRBJ1-4	CASSAGQASREKLFF	TGTGCCAGCAGCGCCGGACAGGCGAGTCGGGAAAAACTGTTTTTT
once	.	TRBV7-2	TRBJ2-1	CASMRGGRLADEQFF	TGTGCCAGCATGAGGGGGGGGAGATTAGCAGATGAGCAGTTCTTC
.	.	TRBV7-2	TRBJ1-2	CASSLQTESLWNYGYTF	TGTGCCAGCAGCTTACAAACCGAGAGCCTTTGGAATTATGGCTACACCTTC
few	.	TRBV27	TRBJ2-5	CASSGRLHQETQYF	TGTGCCAGCAGTGGGCGGCTCCACCAAGAGACCCAGTACTTC